This TCR beta chain was sequenced during a study of radiotherapy plus CTLA-4 blockade in lung cancer. Across the whole study: For approximately 19% of patients, objective responses occurred, and approximately 31% had disease control.

CDR1 MNHEY and CDR2 SMNVEV come from the germline V gene (reference sequence). CDR3 size: 16 residues. J lost 2 bases, V lost 10 bases, and 13 bases had no gene match. Profiled with immunoSEQ multiplex PCR; TCRdb holds only in-frame clones, not every one. The profile shows about 70,000 clones, 60% to 80% of them singletons. Patients had chemo-refractory metastatic non-small-cell lung cancer and received focal radiation plus CTLA-4 blockade that used ipilimumab. The V and J genes are TRBV27 and TRBJ1-2; TRBD1 aligns across 10 bases. This sequence originates from a human donor with non-small cell lung cancer whose response to radiotherapy plus ipilimumab could not be evaluated. Some clones in this sample may be carry-over from other donors' samples. Sequences were derived from peripheral blood, sampled from a patient treated with radiotherapy plus ipilimumab. The CDR3, as DNA: TGTGCCACCTTATTACGACAGGGGGCAGGGAACTATGGCTACACCTTC. Protein sequence: CATLLRQGAGNYGYTF.